Listed here are 21 T cell receptor beta chains from one sample, sequenced in a study of T-cell reconstitution after alpha-beta-depleted transplantation in children. Unique molecular identifiers were incorporated during preparation of the TCRbeta library. From the PCR reads, TCRdb called clonotypes with MiXCR, one entry per CDR3 protein. The sample holds approximately 650,000 distinct CDR3 sequences, around 13% seen once. The source material was PBMCs, sampled before TCRalphabeta/CD19-depleted stem cell transplant. The receptors were gathered from a girl aged 2-9 years with congenital amegakaryocytic thrombocytopenia, due to receive a stem cell transplant.

The rearrangement uses TRBV19 and TRBJ2-1, with D possibly matching TRBD1 (5 bases). Trimming removed 3 bases from V and 9 bases from J, with 12 bases in between. Germline V lookup: CDR1 LNHDA, CDR2 SQIVND (reference sequence). The CDR3 has 13 amino acids. The CDR3 here is CASSISGPGEQFF. DNA for the CDR3: TGTGCCAGTAGTATTTCAGGGCCCGGTGAGCAGTTCTTC. Full variable domain (missing parts from reference TRBV19 and TRBJ2-1): DGGITQSPKYLFRKEGQNVTLSCEQNLNHDAMYWYRQDPGQGLRLIYYSQIVNDFQKGDIAEGYSVSREKKESFPLTVTSAQKNPTAFYLCASSISGPGEQFFGPGTRLTVL.

This clonotype was seen ten or more times. The rearrangement joins TRBV20-1 to TRBJ2-2; tentatively, D is TRBD1 or TRBD2 (5 bases each). Germline V gives CDR1 DFQATT, CDR2 SNEGSKA (reference sequence). V was clipped by 5 bases and J by 3 bases, with 10 bases between them. This CDR3 is 13 amino acids long. The CDR3 region has the DNA TGCAGTGCTCAACGAGGGGACACCGGGGAGCTGTTTTTT. This encodes CSAQRGDTGELFF.

This clonotype appeared once. A junction boundary mismatches the germline segment, possibly from a read error. The V and J genes are TRBV12-3 or TRBV12-4 and TRBJ2-2, with 9 bases matching TRBD1. The CDR3 totals 16 residues. The CDR3 DNA follows: TGTGCCAGCAGTCTTAGTACGACACAGGGGGCCGGGGAGCTGTCTTTT. Amino acids: CASSLSTTQGAGELSF.

This clonotype occurred a few times. V and J are TRBV15 and TRBJ1-1; D gene ambiguous. V shed 3 bases and J shed 3 bases, with 14 bases lying between them. Germline loops: CDR1 LNHNV, CDR2 YYDKDF (reference sequence). The CDR3 runs to 15 residues. The CDR3 DNA reads TGTGCCACCAGCAGCCTCCTTCCATTCCACACTGAAGCTTTCTTT. Translation gives CATSSLLPFHTEAFF.

This clonotype appeared many times. V usage is TRBV6-5 and J usage is TRBJ1-1; D not certain. The CDR3 has 12 amino acids. V was trimmed by 5 bases and J by 5 bases, leaving 9 bases between them. Per the germline V gene, CDR1 is MNHEY and CDR2 is SVGAGI. The CDR3 nucleotides read TGTGCCAGCAGTCGCGATACGACTGAAGCTTTCTTT. Residues: CASSRDTTEAFF.

This clonotype showed up just a few times. The chain recombines TRBV11-2 with TRBJ2-1; D gene unclear. Trimming left V 4 bases short and J 1 base short, with 11 bases between. Germline CDR1 and CDR2: SGHAT and FQNNGV. The CDR3 has 15 residues. CDR3 sequence reads: CASSSIRTSYNEQFF. As DNA, the CDR3 is TGTGCCAGCAGCTCCATCAGGACGTCCTACAATGAGCAGTTCTTC.

This clonotype was counted between two and nine times. CDR3 in DNA: TGTGCCAGCAGTTTCGGACTAGCGGGAGTCGTGGGCGAGCAGTTCTTC. This translates into CASSFGLAGVVGEQFF. The chain carries TRBV27 and TRBJ2-1; 13 bases fit TRBD2. CDR3 size: 16 residues. After removal of 3 bases from V and 10 bases from J, the junction contained 9 bases not matched to a gene. Germline CDR1 reads MNHEY; CDR2 reads SMNVEV (reference sequence).

This chain links TRBV27 with TRBJ2-1; TRBD1 matches at 8 bases. CDR3 size: 15 residues. J gave up 2 bases and V 3 bases, and 3 bases lay outside the gene matches. In germline, CDR1 is MNHEY, CDR2 SMNVEV (reference sequence). The CDR3 loop is CASSLTGATYNEQFF. In nucleotides, the CDR3 is TGTGCCAGCAGTTTGACAGGGGCTACCTACAATGAGCAGTTCTTC.

This clonotype was seen a handful of times. This chain joins TRBV12-3 or TRBV12-4 and TRBJ2-5; the D gene is possibly TRBD2 (6 bases). This CDR3 has 13 residues. The V end was cut by 3 bases, the J end by 6 bases, with 11 bases between. The CDR3 DNA sequence: TGTGCCAGCAGTTTTGACGGGAGCCAGACCCAGTACTTC. Translation gives CASSFDGSQTQYF.

The V and J genes are TRBV19 and TRBJ1-5; possibly TRBD1 for D (6 bases). The CDR3 is 14 residues long. V shed 9 bases and J shed 0 bases, with 12 bases lying between them. Looked up from germline, CDR1 is LNHDA and CDR2 is SQIVND (reference sequence). The CDR3 spells CASDRMNSNQPQHF. CDR3 coding DNA: TGTGCCAGCGACAGGATGAATAGCAATCAGCCCCAGCATTTT.

This clonotype was found a few times. This chain connects TRBV27 to TRBJ2-3; TRBD2 agrees at 11 bases. The CDR3 covers 15 residues. V dropped 5 bases and J dropped 6; count of bases not matched to a gene: 7. CDR1 and CDR2 from the germline V gene are MNHEY and SMNVEV (reference sequence). CDR3 protein: CASSPGTSGSDTQYF. CDR3 coding DNA: TGTGCCAGCAGTCCCGGGACTAGCGGATCGGATACGCAGTATTTT.

This clonotype was recorded a few times. The chain has TRBV5-1 and TRBJ2-7; D not certain. Deletions cut 0 bases from V and 3 bases from J, with 10 bases between. Germline V CDR1 and CDR2: SGHRS, YFSETQ. This CDR3 has 14 amino acids. CDR3 loop: CASSLEAPGYEQYF. For the CDR3, the DNA is TGCGCCAGCAGCTTGGAAGCGCCTGGCTACGAGCAGTACTTC.

This clonotype was counted once. A read error may explain this, as a much larger clone is one base away. The J gene is TRBJ2-1, the V gene TRBV20-1, with D perhaps TRBD2 (5 bases). Germline V CDR1 and CDR2: DFQATT, SNEGSKA (reference sequence). V shed 7 bases and J shed 3 bases, with 16 bases lying between them. There are 14 residues in the CDR3. In DNA form, the CDR3 reads TGCAGTGTTAGTGCCCAGCGGCTCTACAATGAGCAGTTCTTC. It codes for CSVSAQRLYNEQFF.

This clonotype came up many times. V is TRBV5-6 and J is TRBJ1-6; tentatively, D is TRBD1 (6 bases). V was clipped by 7 bases and J by 0 bases, with 14 bases between them. The CDR3 length is 16 residues. Germline V gene lookup returns CDR1 SGHDT and CDR2 YYEEEE. CDR3 sequence reads: CASGRRGGSYNSPLHF. The CDR3 region has the DNA TGTGCCAGCGGACGGAGGGGGGGCTCCTATAATTCACCCCTCCACTTT. The full variable domain, completed using reference TRBV5-6 and TRBJ1-6, is DAGVTQSPTHLIKTRGQQVTLRCSPKSGHDTVSWYQQALGQGPQFIFQYYEEEERQRGNFPDRFSGHQFPNYSSELNVNALLLGDSALYLCASGRRGGSYNSPLHFGNGTRLTVT.

There are many counts of this clonotype. The chain uses TRBV27 and TRBJ2-7; 7 bases agree with TRBD2. This CDR3 contains 15 residues. Germline V gives CDR1 MNHEY, CDR2 SMNVEV (reference sequence). Trimming removed 8 bases from V and 0 bases from J; junction bases left unmatched: 10. The CDR3: CASQPREGFSYEQYF. CDR3 nucleotides: TGTGCCAGCCAACCCAGGGAGGGGTTCTCCTACGAGCAGTACTTC.

This clonotype was counted ten times or more. This chain connects TRBV12-3 or TRBV12-4 to TRBJ1-4; D is uncertain. Trimming took off 5 bases at V and 10 bases at J, with 14 bases between the two ends. The CDR3 consists of 13 residues. As DNA, the CDR3 is TGTGCCAGCAGTCCGACCGGAGGGAGAAAACTGTTTTTT. This translates into CASSPTGGRKLFF.

This clonotype was counted a few times. The chain is built from TRBV11-2 and TRBJ2-3; TRBD2 matches at 10 bases. The ends lost 4 bases at V and 4 bases at J; junction bases unmatched: 11. Germline CDR1 reads SGHAT; CDR2 reads FQNNGV. CDR3 length equals 17 residues. CDR3: CASSSRTSGPPADTQYF. CDR3 in DNA: TGTGCCAGCAGCTCGCGGACTAGCGGCCCCCCGGCAGATACGCAGTATTTT.

The chain employs TRBV6-5 and TRBJ2-1; TRBD2 might be the D (6 bases). Germline V gene lookup returns CDR1 MNHEY and CDR2 SVGAGI. V was cut by 3 bases and J by 3 bases, with 12 bases left in between. The CDR3 consists of 15 residues. This CDR3 reads CASSYSLARYNEQFF. DNA for the CDR3: TGTGCCAGCAGTTATTCCCTAGCGCGCTACAATGAGCAGTTCTTC.

This clonotype was seen repeatedly, ten times or more. The rearrangement links TRBV10-2 to TRBJ2-5; D not resolved. Trimming cost V 3 bases and J 2 bases, with 7 bases left between them. There are 13 residues in the CDR3. The germline CDR1 and CDR2 sequences are WSHSY and SAAADI. The CDR3 is CASSEGRQETQYF. The CDR3 DNA sequence: TGCGCCAGCAGTGAAGGCCGGCAAGAGACCCAGTACTTC.

The chain links TRBV5-5 to TRBJ1-5, with no clear D. V lost 4 bases and J 2 bases, leaving 16 bases between the germline ends. Per germline, CDR1 SGHKS and CDR2 YYEKEE (reference sequence). The CDR3 is 16 residues long. CDR3 residues: CASSTYPAVGNQPQHF. For the CDR3, the DNA is TGTGCCAGCAGCACCTACCCAGCCGTCGGCAATCAGCCCCAGCATTTT.

This chain uses TRBV12-3 or TRBV12-4 with TRBJ1-2; perhaps TRBD1 as D (6 bases). V lost 10 bases and J 1 base, leaving 7 bases between the germline ends. The CDR3 spans 11 residues. The CDR3: CAIQGNYGYTF. CDR3 DNA: TGTGCCATACAGGGTAACTATGGCTACACCTTC.